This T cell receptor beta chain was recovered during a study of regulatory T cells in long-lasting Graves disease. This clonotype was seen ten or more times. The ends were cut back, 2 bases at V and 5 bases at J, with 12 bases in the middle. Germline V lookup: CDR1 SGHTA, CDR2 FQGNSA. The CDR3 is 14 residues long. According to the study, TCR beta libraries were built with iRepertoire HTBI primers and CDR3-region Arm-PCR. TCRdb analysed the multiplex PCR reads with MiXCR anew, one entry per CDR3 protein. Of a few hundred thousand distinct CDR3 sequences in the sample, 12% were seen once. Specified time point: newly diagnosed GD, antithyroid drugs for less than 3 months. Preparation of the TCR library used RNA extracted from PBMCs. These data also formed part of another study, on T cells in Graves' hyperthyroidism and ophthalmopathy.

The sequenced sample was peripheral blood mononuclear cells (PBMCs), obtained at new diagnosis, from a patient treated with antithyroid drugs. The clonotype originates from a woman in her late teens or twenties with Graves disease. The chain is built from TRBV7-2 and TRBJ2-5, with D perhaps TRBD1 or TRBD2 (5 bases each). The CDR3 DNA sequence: TGTGCCAGCAGCTTACAGGGATGGAGGGAGACCCAGTACTTC. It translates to CASSLQGWRETQYF.